These 10 T cell receptor beta chains were all obtained from the same sample, sequenced in a study of cytomegalovirus exposure and HLA in healthy donors. The study ran its PCR with 60 Vbeta and 13 Jbeta primers. Sequencing used immunoSEQ multiplex PCR; TCRdb keeps in-frame clones, though not all of them. This table holds 120,000 to 150,000 clones, 73% found once. The sample taken for sequencing was PBMCs. The receptors were sampled from a human donor in good health.

Turning to this clone: Different DNA sequences within this sample yield the same CDR3. V and J are TRBV5-1 and TRBJ1-2; D unclear. Germline loops: CDR1 SGHRS, CDR2 YFSETQ. The CDR3 totals 11 residues. Between the trimmed V and J ends, which lost 8 bases and 14 bases, there was a span of 19 bases. The CDR3 nucleotides are TGCGCCAGTGGGCAGGAGGGTGGTCGGACCTTC. Translation gives CASGQEGGRTF.

The CDR3 region has the DNA TGTGCCAGCAGTCCTGGACTTAGCAATCAGCCCCAGCATTTT. The encoded protein is CASSPGLSNQPQHF. The chain recombines TRBV6-1 with TRBJ1-5; D ambiguous. Trimming pared 5 bases from V and 0 bases from J, leaving 8 bases between. Per the germline V gene, CDR1 is MNHNS and CDR2 is SASEGT. This CDR3 has 14 amino acids.

This chain joins TRBV9 and TRBJ2-3; no firm D call. Germline CDR1 reads SGDLS; CDR2 reads YYNGEE. V was cut by 2 bases and J by 4 bases, with 14 bases left in between. The CDR3 is made up of 15 amino acids. The CDR3 reads CASSVWATSSDTQYF. CDR3 DNA sequence: TGTGCCAGCAGCGTCTGGGCCACTTCCTCAGATACGCAGTATTTT.

The chain joins TRBV6-1 to TRBJ2-7; 9 nucleotides agree with TRBD1. Germline V lookup: CDR1 MNHNS, CDR2 SASEGT. There are 15 residues in the CDR3. Germline trimming cut 5 bases from V and 4 bases from J; bases unmatched to any gene: 9. The CDR3 reads CASSPDRDRAYEQYF. The CDR3 nucleotides are TGTGCCAGCAGTCCAGACCGGGACAGGGCGTACGAGCAGTACTTC.

J is TRBJ2-1 and V is TRBV29-1, with 10 bases aligning to TRBD2. With V trimmed by 7 bases and J by 5 bases, 11 bases remained unmatched. Germline-derived CDR1 and CDR2 are SQVTM and ANQGSEA. The CDR3 totals 15 residues. The CDR3: CSGVSGRPGDNEQFF. The CDR3 region has the DNA TGCAGCGGAGTTAGCGGGAGGCCGGGAGACAATGAGCAGTTCTTC.

The rearrangement uses TRBV5-6 and TRBJ1-2, with a possible D match to TRBD1 (5 bases). The CDR3 length is 13 residues. V was trimmed by 1 base and J by 8 bases, leaving 12 bases between them. Germline V gene data show CDR1 as SGHDT and CDR2 as YYEEEE. This CDR3 is CASSLYQGPGYTF. The CDR3 nucleotides are TGTGCCAGCAGCTTGTATCAGGGTCCCGGCTACACCTTC. Combining the CDR3 with reference TRBV5-6 and TRBJ1-2 gives the whole variable domain DAGVTQSPTHLIKTRGQQVTLRCSPKSGHDTVSWYQQALGQGPQFIFQYYEEEERQRGNFPDRFSGHQFPNYSSELNVNALLLGDSALYLCASSLYQGPGYTFGSGTRLTVV.

This clone is classed as medium-sized. V gene TRBV18 combines with J gene TRBJ1-2, with 7 bases lining up with TRBD1. There are 13 residues in the CDR3. J gave up 7 bases and V 2 bases, and 4 bases lay outside the gene matches. Germline CDR1 and CDR2: KGHSH and LQKENI. The CDR3 bases are TGTGCCAGCTCACCAGAGGGGGCGCGTGGCTACACCTTC. As protein: CASSPEGARGYTF.

J is TRBJ2-1 and V is TRBV27; TRBD2 agrees at 10 bases. Germline V gives CDR1 MNHEY, CDR2 SMNVEV (reference sequence). Trimming took 2 bases from V and 6 from J; bases not matched to a gene: 4. The CDR3 totals 15 residues. Here the CDR3 reads CASSLRSGRANEQFF. DNA of the CDR3: TGTGCCAGCAGTTTACGAAGCGGGAGGGCCAATGAGCAGTTCTTC.

This chain joins TRBV11-3 and TRBJ2-7, with D possibly being TRBD2 (6 bases). The germline CDR1 and CDR2 sequences are SGHNT and YENEEA. Trimming pared 1 base from V and 3 bases from J, leaving 10 bases between. The CDR3 loop spans 14 amino acids. The CDR3 nucleotides read TGTGCCAGCAGCTTAGTAGCGGAGAACTACGAGCAGTACTTC. The encoded protein is CASSLVAENYEQYF. Full variable domain (outside the CDR3, taken from reference TRBV11-3 and TRBJ2-7): EAGVVQSPRYKIIEKKQPVAFWCNPISGHNTLYWYLQNLGQGPELLIRYENEEAVDDSQLPKDRFSAERLKGVDSTLKIQPAELGDSAVYLCASSLVAENYEQYFGPGTRLTVT.

This clone was seen a few times. The chain combines TRBV7-2 with TRBJ1-2; maybe TRBD1 (6 bases). The CDR3 consists of 14 residues. CDR1 and CDR2 from the germline V gene are SGHTA and FQGNSA. The germline V and J ends were trimmed by 5 bases and 10 bases, with 20 bases remaining between them. CDR3 nucleotides: TGTGCCAGCAGCCCAGAACAGGGTACAACGACCTACACCTTC. It is translated as CASSPEQGTTTYTF.